This entry describes one T cell receptor beta chain. What it binds is not known. This sample is drawn from a study of T cell responses to AZD1222 COVID-19 vaccine. Points from the study as a whole: Most donors were white British and more were female, and clonal diversity was possibly underestimated. Among spike-specific TCRs, nearly half reportedly target unmutated variant regions.

Between the trimmed V and J ends, which lost 0 bases and 5 bases, there was a span of 7 bases. Germline lookup yields CDR1 SGHTA and CDR2 FQGNSA. This CDR3 has 13 residues. Measured with immunoSEQ multiplex PCR; TCRdb has only the in-frame clones, and not every one. This table holds tens of thousands of clones, over 75% found once. The V and J genes are TRBV7-2 and TRBJ1-2, with no clear D. This clonotype was sampled from an adult in good health. This material consisted of peripheral blood, taken on day 0 of AZD1222 vaccination. DNA of the CDR3: TGTGCCAGCAGCTTAGCCGGGGATTATGGCTACACCTTC. Protein sequence: CASSLAGDYGYTF. The full variable domain, its missing parts supplied by reference TRBV7-2 and TRBJ1-2, is GAGVSQSPSNKVTEKGKDVELRCDPISGHTALYWYRQSLGQGLEFLIYFQGNSAPDKSGLPSDRFSAERTGGSVSTLTIQRTQQEDSAVYLCASSLAGDYGYTFGSGTRLTVV.